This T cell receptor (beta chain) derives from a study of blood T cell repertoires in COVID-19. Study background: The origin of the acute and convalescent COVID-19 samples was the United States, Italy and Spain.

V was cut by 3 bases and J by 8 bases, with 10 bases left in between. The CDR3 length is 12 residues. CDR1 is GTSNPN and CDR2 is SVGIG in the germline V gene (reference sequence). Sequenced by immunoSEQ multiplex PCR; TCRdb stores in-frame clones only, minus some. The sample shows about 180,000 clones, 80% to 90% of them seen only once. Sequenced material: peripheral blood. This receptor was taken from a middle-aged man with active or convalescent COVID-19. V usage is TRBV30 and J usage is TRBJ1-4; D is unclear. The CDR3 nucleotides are TGTGCCTGGAGCCCCCCGGGGGAAAAACTGTTTTTT. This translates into CAWSPPGEKLFF.